Listed below are T cell receptor beta chains from one sample, sequenced in a study of blood T cell repertoires in COVID-19. Libraries were prepared by immunoSEQ multiplex PCR; TCRdb keeps only in-frame clonotypes and omits some of them. The data show around 19,000 clones, with around 85% seen just once and about 14% held by the top ten. The sample consisted of peripheral blood. Every receptor here comes from a man between 40 and 49 years old with active or convalescent COVID-19. Each CDR3 is given with its conserved first and last residue. The order of the fields is clone size, V gene, J gene, D gene, CDR3 DNA, CDR3 protein. D genes are given only for firm matches. Expanded clones are given a class, and other clones once, few, many or no size at all.

-,TRBV4-1,TRBJ1-2,TRBD1,TGCGCCAGCAGCGAGGGACAGAGATCCTATGGCTACACCTTC,CASSEGQRSYGYTF
-,TRBV4-3,TRBJ2-7,-,TGCGCCAGCAGCCAAGATCACGGGGTTTCCTACGAGCAGTACTTC,CASSQDHGVSYEQYF
-,TRBV3-1/TRBV3-2,TRBJ2-1,TRBD2,TGTGCCAGCAGCCCCAGGACTAGCGGGGGAAACAATGAGCAGTTCTTC,CASSPRTSGGNNEQFF
-,TRBV10-3,TRBJ2-3,-,TGTGCCACCGCTGGGGGGACAGATACGCAGTATTTT,CATAGGTDTQYF
-,TRBV7-6,TRBJ2-7,TRBD1,TGTGCCAGCAGCCCTACAGGGGGCTCCTACGAGCAGTACTTC,CASSPTGGSYEQYF
-,TRBV19,TRBJ2-7,TRBD1,TGTGCCAGTGCCCAGGGGGACGAGCAGTACTTC,CASAQGDEQYF
-,TRBV27,TRBJ2-7,-,TGTGCCACCGCGGCAGCTAATCCTGACGAGCAGTACTTC,CATAAANPDEQYF
-,TRBV5-6,TRBJ1-2,TRBD1,TGTGCCAGCAGTAGGGACAGGGTGTTCGGCTACACCTTC,CASSRDRVFGYTF
-,TRBV6-5,TRBJ1-3,-,TGTGCCAGCAGTTACTCGCCGGCAGGGGCAAACACCATATATTTT,CASSYSPAGANTIYF
-,TRBV6-5,TRBJ2-3,-,TGTGCCAGCACTACCGGACTACTCGGAACAGATACGCAGTATTTT,CASTTGLLGTDTQYF
-,TRBV27,TRBJ1-1,-,TGTGCCAGCAGAAATACAGGCACTGAAGCTTTCTTT,CASRNTGTEAFF
-,TRBV3-1/TRBV3-2,TRBJ2-3,TRBD2,TGTGCCAGCAGCCGCGGGGGGCCGGGAGATACGCAGTATTTT,CASSRGGPGDTQYF
-,TRBV29-1,TRBJ1-2,-,TGCAGCGTTGAATCTGGTTCGGGACAACTCTATGGCTACACCTTC,CSVESGSGQLYGYTF
once,TRBV9,TRBJ1-3,-,TGTGCCAGCAGCGTTTCAGGGGCTGGAAACACCATATATTTT,CASSVSGAGNTIYF
-,TRBV12-3/TRBV12-4,TRBJ2-7,-,TGTGCCAGCAGTTGGAGGGTGTCCTACGAGCAGTACTTC,CASSWRVSYEQYF
few,TRBV6-1,TRBJ2-6,TRBD1,TGTGCCAGCAGTGCAGTAAACAGGGGCTTTGGGGCCAACGTCCTGACTTTC,CASSAVNRGFGANVLTF
-,TRBV18,TRBJ2-3,TRBD1,TGTGCCAGCTCACCGGGACAGGGGTACACAGATACGCAGTATTTT,CASSPGQGYTDTQYF
-,TRBV19,TRBJ1-1,-,TGTGCCAGTGGGGCTAGGGGCCCCGAGGCTTTCTTT,CASGARGPEAFF
-,TRBV7-8,TRBJ2-7,TRBD1,TGTGCCAGCAGCTTACGGACAGGGCCCTACGAGCAGTACTTC,CASSLRTGPYEQYF
-,TRBV24-1,TRBJ2-4,-,TGTGCCACCAGTGATTTGGGGGACAAGAAAAACATTCAGTACTTC,CATSDLGDKKNIQYF
-,TRBV5-1,TRBJ2-1,-,TGCGCCAGCAGCCTCGCGGGGGCTATATACAATGAGCAGTTCTTC,CASSLAGAIYNEQFF